The rows below give T cell receptor beta chains drawn from one sample of a study of blood T cell repertoires in COVID-19. Produced via immunoSEQ multiplex PCR; TCRdb's table is partial and in-frame only. Of 150,000 to 200,000 clones in the sample, about four fifths are singletons; the top ten hold roughly a tenth. The sequencing sample was made of peripheral blood. The receptors stem from a woman older than 75 with active or convalescent COVID-19. Both conserved end residues are part of each CDR3. Each record gives: D gene, J gene, V gene, CDR3 protein. D genes are given only for firm matches.

D: TRBD1; J: TRBJ1-4; V: TRBV6-5; CDR3: CASSYRDRGKLFF
D: TRBD1; J: TRBJ1-1; V: TRBV5-8; CDR3: CASSSRDRGGKAFF
D: -; J: TRBJ2-7; V: TRBV13; CDR3: CASSRLGGRTGAGPYEQYF
D: -; J: TRBJ2-3; V: TRBV5-1; CDR3: CASSLRAGGSFTDTQYF
D: -; J: TRBJ1-1; V: TRBV5-6; CDR3: CASSDPTGRHTEAFF
D: TRBD2; J: TRBJ2-3; V: TRBV29-1; CDR3: CSVVGRAGTDTQYF
D: TRBD1; J: TRBJ1-1; V: TRBV15; CDR3: CATSTTTGRVNTEAFF
D: -; J: TRBJ1-2; V: TRBV21-1; CDR3: CASIIKRGTGASLTF
D: -; J: TRBJ2-4; V: TRBV18; CDR3: CASSPYSGNIQYF
D: TRBD2; J: TRBJ2-7; V: TRBV7-6; CDR3: CASSANAGLAGSYEQYF
D: TRBD2; J: TRBJ2-7; V: TRBV5-6; CDR3: CASSLWTSGNSYEQYF
D: -; J: TRBJ1-5; V: TRBV19; CDR3: CASSKGGGSNQPQHF
D: TRBD2; J: TRBJ2-5; V: TRBV6-1; CDR3: CASSDGSGRPETQYF
D: -; J: TRBJ2-3; V: TRBV7-9; CDR3: CASSAYRRGLTSTDTQYF
D: TRBD1; J: TRBJ1-2; V: TRBV14; CDR3: CASSPRGRNYGYTF
D: -; J: TRBJ1-3; V: TRBV5-1; CDR3: CASSLVSGVGNTIYF
D: TRBD2; J: TRBJ2-7; V: TRBV3-1/TRBV3-2; CDR3: CASSQESSGGFSYEQYF
D: TRBD1; J: TRBJ1-2; V: TRBV11-2; CDR3: CASSLDRGANYGYTF
D: TRBD1; J: TRBJ1-2; V: TRBV5-6; CDR3: CASSRTGLNYGYTF
D: -; J: TRBJ1-6; V: TRBV6-5; CDR3: CASSLDSDSPLHF
D: TRBD1; J: TRBJ1-5; V: TRBV28; CDR3: CASSLPSGTGVNQPQHF
D: -; J: TRBJ2-1; V: TRBV25-1; CDR3: CASSDGLARKDEQFF
D: TRBD2; J: TRBJ2-1; V: TRBV19; CDR3: CASSPSGNSYNEQFF
D: TRBD2; J: TRBJ2-7; V: TRBV19; CDR3: CASSLTGTSAYEQYF
D: -; J: TRBJ1-1; V: TRBV28; CDR3: CASRIPMGGEAFF
D: TRBD1; J: TRBJ2-1; V: TRBV3-1/TRBV3-2; CDR3: CASSRAGTGVNEQFF
D: -; J: TRBJ2-3; V: TRBV6-6; CDR3: CASSYSIRGGTDTQYF
D: -; J: TRBJ1-5; V: TRBV9; CDR3: CASGLGGNSNQPQHF
D: TRBD1; J: TRBJ2-5; V: TRBV15; CDR3: CATRRDRAQGETQYF
D: TRBD1; J: TRBJ1-1; V: TRBV11-2; CDR3: CASNPTTGRRTEAFF
D: -; J: TRBJ1-1; V: TRBV6-6; CDR3: CASSSSQGGVNTEAFF
D: -; J: TRBJ1-6; V: TRBV6-5; CDR3: CASLSSYNSPLHF
D: TRBD2; J: TRBJ2-1; V: TRBV5-4; CDR3: CASSQLAGASYEQFF
D: TRBD1; J: TRBJ2-5; V: TRBV10-1; CDR3: CASSVSGTGRRETQYF
D: -; J: TRBJ1-6; V: TRBV30; CDR3: CAWSGHYNSPLHF
D: TRBD1; J: TRBJ2-5; V: TRBV6-5; CDR3: CASSYTGTGGWETQYF
D: TRBD1; J: TRBJ1-5; V: TRBV5-5; CDR3: CASSPRTGGVNQPQHF
D: TRBD1; J: TRBJ2-7; V: TRBV2; CDR3: CASILHGTGTYEQYF
D: TRBD2; J: TRBJ2-1; V: TRBV7-8; CDR3: CASSFLAGEGEQFF
D: TRBD2; J: TRBJ2-2; V: TRBV5-4; CDR3: CASRAFSGRGTGELFF
D: TRBD2; J: TRBJ2-5; V: TRBV7-2; CDR3: CASSQRTSAETQYF
D: TRBD1; J: TRBJ2-3; V: TRBV7-3; CDR3: CASSFPVRGPEDTQYF
D: TRBD1; J: TRBJ2-1; V: TRBV5-4; CDR3: CASSLPGQGNNEQFF
D: -; J: TRBJ2-7; V: TRBV2; CDR3: CASSDRSGSSYEQYF
D: -; J: TRBJ2-5; V: TRBV4-1; CDR3: CASSQGARQSQETQYF
D: -; J: TRBJ1-1; V: TRBV10-3; CDR3: CAIRSIGGNTEAFF
D: -; J: TRBJ2-5; V: TRBV6-6; CDR3: CASSSGTETQYF
D: TRBD1; J: TRBJ2-5; V: TRBV6-5; CDR3: CASTPSGGETQYF
D: TRBD1; J: TRBJ2-2; V: TRBV19; CDR3: CASSLRDRGRGGELFF